This entry lists 16 T cell receptor beta chains sequenced from one sample in a study of T cells after yellow fever vaccination. A single record per CDR3 protein comes from TCRdb applying MiXCR to the 5' RACE reads. There are more than 300,000 distinct CDR3 sequences in the sample; around 4.3% occur only once, and just under 20% lies in the top ten. The sequences come from PBMCs, collected 15 days after the yellow fever booster vaccination. The receptors derive from a young man who received the YFV17D yellow fever vaccine.

This chain uses TRBV4-1 with TRBJ1-6; maybe TRBD1 (5 bases). The CDR3 runs to 18 residues. V was clipped by 0 bases and J by 2 bases, with 14 bases between them. Germline V gives CDR1 MGHRA, CDR2 YSYEKL. CDR3 bases: TGCGCCAGCAGCCAAGATCCGGACACAGCAACCTATAATTCACCCCTCCACTTT. Its protein product is CASSQDPDTATYNSPLHF.

This clonotype turned up a few times. The chain links TRBV5-1 to TRBJ1-2; 7 nucleotides align to TRBD1. The CDR3 has 15 residues. With 2 bases clipped from V and 0 bases from J, the junction kept 4 bases outside the gene matches. CDR1 is SGHRS and CDR2 is YFSETQ in the germline V gene. DNA for the CDR3: TGCGCCAGCAGCTTTGCAGGGGGGGCTAACTATGGCTACACCTTC. It translates to CASSFAGGANYGYTF.

Ten or more counts support this clonotype. The chain uses TRBV7-6 and TRBJ2-7; 7 bases match TRBD2. Unmatched junction bases numbered 9, after V lost 3 bases and J lost 4 bases. The CDR3 consists of 15 residues. Germline V lookup: CDR1 SGHVS, CDR2 FNYEAQ. CDR3 DNA sequence: TGTGCCAGCAGCTTCGGCGGGGGACCGTCGTACGAGCAGTACTTC. Translated: CASSFGGGPSYEQYF.

This clonotype showed up just a few times. The chain has TRBV20-1 and TRBJ1-3, with no clear D. This CDR3 is 12 amino acids long. V was cut by 5 bases and J by 0 bases, with 5 bases left in between. Per the germline V gene, CDR1 is DFQATT and CDR2 is SNEGSKA (reference sequence). The CDR3 reads CSAPSSGNTIYF. For the CDR3, the DNA is TGCAGTGCTCCCTCCTCTGGAAACACCATATATTTT.

A few counts support this clonotype. V usage is TRBV18 and J usage is TRBJ2-5; D ambiguous. The germline V gene has CDR1 KGHSH and CDR2 LQKENI. V was shortened by 2 bases and J by 4 bases, with 14 bases between the two germline ends. The CDR3 spans 15 residues. The CDR3 DNA reads as TGTGCCAGCTCACCAAAAATTCACCTAGGAGAGACCCAGTACTTC. It codes for CASSPKIHLGETQYF.

This clonotype was counted ten times or more. The rearrangement joins TRBV7-9 to TRBJ1-1; the match to TRBD1 covers 7 bases. V was pared by 1 base and J by 1 base, with 12 bases of the junction left unmatched. The CDR3 length is 18 residues. Germline V gives CDR1 SEHNR, CDR2 FQNEAQ (reference sequence). CDR3 loop: CASSLGRLGTDRNTEAFF. The CDR3, as DNA: TGTGCCAGCAGCTTAGGCCGGCTGGGGACAGATCGGAACACTGAAGCTTTCTTT.

This clonotype was counted ten times or more. The chain carries TRBV7-9 and TRBJ1-4, with TRBD1 matching over 8 bases. With V trimmed by 0 bases and J by 8 bases, 2 bases remained unmatched. The CDR3 runs 14 residues. Germline V CDR1 and CDR2: SEHNR, FQNEAQ (reference sequence). This CDR3 reads CASSLARQGEKLFF. The CDR3 DNA follows: TGTGCCAGCAGCTTAGCGCGACAGGGGGAAAAACTGTTTTTT. The full variable domain, completed using reference TRBV7-9 and TRBJ1-4, is DTGVSQNPRHKITKRGQNVTFRCDPISEHNRLYWYRQTLGQGPEFLTYFQNEAQLEKSRLLSDRFSAERPKGSFSTLEIQRTEQGDSAMYLCASSLARQGEKLFFGSGTQLSVL.

This clonotype was detected many times. This chain uses TRBV6-5 with TRBJ1-2; TRBD1 matches at 8 bases. The CDR3 consists of 15 residues. V was pared by 2 bases and J by 3 bases, with 5 bases of the junction left unmatched. The germline CDR1 and CDR2 sequences are MNHEY and SVGAGI. The CDR3 DNA reads TGTGCCAGCAGTTACCTTACAGGGGGGGACTATGGCTACACCTTC. Amino acid sequence: CASSYLTGGDYGYTF.

There are many counts of this clonotype. The V gene is TRBV6-6, the J gene TRBJ2-5; no firm D call. The CDR3 has 13 residues. V lost 0 bases and J lost 5, with 7 bases in between. Germline-derived CDR1 and CDR2 are MNHNY and SVGAGI (reference sequence). CDR3 amino acids: CASSYSTWETQYF. In nucleotides, the CDR3 is TGTGCCAGCAGTTACTCTACCTGGGAGACCCAGTACTTC.

This clonotype occurred many times. The chain uses TRBV6-6 and TRBJ2-5, with D unresolved. The CDR3 is 15 residues long. V was clipped by 2 bases and J by 4 bases, with 14 bases between them. Germline V lookup: CDR1 MNHNY, CDR2 SVGAGI (reference sequence). The CDR3 protein is CASSYAGPRGETQYF. DNA of the CDR3: TGTGCCAGCAGTTACGCCGGACCGAGAGGAGAGACCCAGTACTTC.

This clonotype has a handful of counts. The J gene is TRBJ1-1, the V gene TRBV4-3, with D uncertain. The V gene lost 1 base and the J gene lost 3 bases, with 12 bases spanning the gap. CDR3 size: 15 residues. Germline-derived CDR1 and CDR2 are LGHNA and YSLEER. The CDR3 spells CASSQGVTGYTEAFF. In nucleotides, the CDR3 is TGCGCCAGCAGCCAAGGTGTCACTGGCTACACTGAAGCTTTCTTT.

This clonotype was picked up many times. The rearrangement joins TRBV2 to TRBJ1-1; 9 positions agree with TRBD1. Germline trimming cut 5 bases from V and 3 bases from J; bases unmatched to any gene: 4. Germline CDR1 is SNHLY and CDR2 is FYNNEI. The CDR3 loop spans 14 amino acids. For the CDR3, the DNA is TGTGCCAGCAGTCCGGACAGGGGATACACTGAAGCTTTCTTT. The encoded protein is CASSPDRGYTEAFF.

In this sample, this clonotype turned up a few times. The J gene is TRBJ1-5, the V gene TRBV11-2, with TRBD1 identical over 12 bases. CDR3 size: 16 residues. With 5 bases clipped from V and 3 bases from J, the junction kept 5 bases outside the gene matches. From germline, CDR1 is SGHAT and CDR2 FQNNGV. The CDR3 protein is CASSLLGQGANQPQHF. CDR3 DNA sequence: TGTGCCAGCAGCCTACTGGGACAGGGGGCCAATCAGCCCCAGCATTTT.

This clonotype has more than one count but fewer than ten. The chain couples TRBV6-2 or TRBV6-3 to TRBJ2-3; 8 nucleotides line up with TRBD2. Germline-derived CDR1 and CDR2 are MNHEY and SVGEGT. There are 16 residues in the CDR3. With V trimmed by 8 bases and J by 4 bases, 14 bases remained unmatched. This CDR3 is CASGWTSPWGADTQYF. The CDR3 DNA reads as TGTGCCAGCGGGTGGACTAGCCCTTGGGGGGCAGATACGCAGTATTTT.

This clonotype was observed at least ten times. The chain recombines TRBV5-1 with TRBJ2-7, with D tentatively TRBD1 or TRBD2 (5 bases each). Trimming removed 3 bases at V and 0 bases at J, with 13 bases between. The CDR3 spans 15 residues. Germline values: CDR1 SGHRS, CDR2 YFSETQ. CDR3 amino acids: CASSSTGTVSYEQYF. CDR3 DNA sequence: TGCGCCAGCAGCTCGACGGGGACGGTCTCCTACGAGCAGTACTTC.

The rearrangement uses TRBV12-3 or TRBV12-4 and TRBJ1-6; 9 nucleotides match TRBD1. The CDR3 loop spans 13 amino acids. The V gene end was trimmed by 5 bases and the J gene end by 11 bases; junction bases not matched to a gene: 4. The CDR3 here is CASSGQGSTPLHF. CDR3 nucleotides: TGTGCCAGCAGTGGACAGGGGTCTACACCCCTCCACTTT.